The rows below give T cell receptor beta chains drawn from one sample of a study of post-analysis software for immune sequencing data. TCRdb used MiXCR to reprocess the PCR reads, holding one entry per CDR3 protein. The repertoire holds about 810,000 distinct CDR3 sequences, with about 50% as singletons. Specimen: blood. The receptors stem from a girl between 10 and 17 years old with multiple sclerosis. CDR3s include the opening cysteine and the closing phenylalanine or tryptophan. Not every row has a clone size; where given, it reads once, few, many or a size class.

16,.,TRBV29-1,CSVDPAGGAGRNEQFF
16,.,TRBV15,CATSRAQASQVTGYTF
15,.,TRBV14,CASSRVQGSGHEQYF
19,.,TRBV7-2,CASSFRSTSKAWGTDTQYF
13,few,TRBV6-6,CASRRTGDGEQYF
12,.,TRBV29-1,CSVALFLGEQYF
15,.,TRBV6-6,CASSPVAGAGNEQFF
14,few,TRBV6-4,CASSETGDTGELFF
14,.,TRBV12-3/TRBV12-4,CASSLSGGDETQYF
18,.,TRBV6-5,CASSYRRTGGGRNTEAFF
15,few,TRBV27,CASIRGGASNTEAFF
17,.,TRBV29-1,CSVEGLHWGGTYNEQFF
15,.,TRBV20-1,CSAREAGGVPRDQYF
12,.,TRBV12-3/TRBV12-4,CASSFLVGTQYF
15,.,TRBV7-3,CASSTPRGPYNEQFF
19,few,TRBV4-1,CASSQWPASGGQPAETQYF
14,few,TRBV5-1,CASSLGQANQPQHF
13,few,TRBV29-1,CSGGLVALNEQFF
16,few,TRBV4-1,CASSQDWAGGSNEQFF
12,.,TRBV2,CASSVRLNEQFF
12,few,TRBV20-1,CSARARRDGYTF
16,.,TRBV14,CASSQVWTGILGTQYF
13,.,TRBV6-1,CASISGQPYEQYF
15,.,TRBV2,CASSEGPAAYNEQFF
17,.,TRBV5-1,CASSPGLAGRGNYGYTF
14,.,TRBV11-2,CASSLVRTYYGYTF
15,.,TRBV14,CASSQEMFRGNEQFF
15,.,TRBV5-1,CASSIIDSISQGYTF
12,once,TRBV29-1,CSVVGRGYEQYF
14,.,TRBV7-6,CASSLLTPGETQYF
15,.,TRBV6-6,CASRDDRRSNYGYTF
12,.,TRBV12-3/TRBV12-4,CASSYVNTEAFF
12,.,TRBV20-1,CSVTPSTDTQYF
15,once,TRBV3-1,CASSHPWGTGYGYTF
13,.,TRBV24-1,CATSEPGAETQYF
14,.,TRBV2,CASSEQGHTDTQYF
15,.,TRBV15,CATSRYRGGGYEQYF
13,.,TRBV7-9,CASSPGWGEKLFF
16,few,TRBV12-3/TRBV12-4,CASSLGSKTSTDTQYF
13,.,TRBV7-6,CASSFRGANILTF
16,.,TRBV5-1,CASSGGLAGGYYEQYF
12,.,TRBV10-2,CASRGDAYEQYF
18,.,TRBV14,CASSQASGRGFVFNEQFF
14,once,TRBV29-1,CSVETGTATDTQYF
15,once,TRBV7-9,CASSRHLGQGYEQYF
12,.,TRBV28,CASTTRGETQYF
17,.,TRBV14,CASSRRQSVGMNTEAFF
13,.,TRBV11-2,CASSWGDFDGYTF
13,once,TRBV6-2/TRBV6-3,CASSHDHYNEQFF
14,few,TRBV12-3/TRBV12-4,CASSLSSGGYEQYF
13,.,TRBV12-3/TRBV12-4,CASSVLEAPNQFF
12,few,TRBV5-4,CATSGTTYEQYF
15,.,TRBV7-3,CASSPLGQPGETQYF
13,.,TRBV14,CASSRAPGSGYTF
15,.,TRBV9,CASSPGTSASYEQYF